The T cell receptor beta chain described here comes from a study of memory B cells and T cells in multiple sclerosis. General observations from the study: Clone-set sizes differed between compartments, so shared clonotype counts needed normalization.

A note on this clone: The antigen is undetermined.

Produced via immunoSEQ multiplex PCR; TCRdb's table is partial and in-frame only. This table holds approximately 30,000 clones, 86% found once. From germline, CDR1 is SGDLS and CDR2 YYNGEE. The V gene lost 0 bases and the J gene lost 2 bases, with 12 bases spanning the gap. The CDR3 sequence is 16 residues long. After stimulus-free culture, autoproliferating CFSE-dim and non-proliferating CFSE-high T cells were sequenced separately. Cultures began with about 45 million CFSE-labeled PBMCs, unstimulated for 7 to 8 days, with replicate wells pooled. PBMCs were labeled with roughly 0.46 uM CFSE and cultured without exogenous stimuli.

The gene calls are TRBV9 and TRBJ1-3; D may be TRBD1 (5 bases). This clonotype originated in a human donor with multiple sclerosis. The specimen was PBMCs from blood kept in culture. CDR3: CASSVGTQGAGNTIYF. DNA of the CDR3: TGTGCCAGCAGCGTAGGTACTCAGGGCGCTGGAAACACCATATATTTT.